The 17 T cell receptor beta chains below all came from one sample that was sequenced in a study of T cells in localized non-small cell lung cancer (TCRdb year 2020). The library relied on the immunoSEQ multiplex PCR assay. The table comes from immuneACCESS by way of TCRdb, which keeps in-frame sequences with V and J called. Part of the clones is missing from these tables; in studies checked, under half for an unresolved V gene and the rest for unknown reasons. The sample has 52,000 or so clones on record, approximately 90% of them singletons. The top ten constitute 15% to 20% of the sample. The specimen was peripheral blood, collected before any cancer treatment. These receptors all stem from a male donor aged 60 or over with stage III squamous cell lung carcinoma.

The V and J genes are TRBV6-6 and TRBJ1-1; 8 nucleotides line up with TRBD1. The CDR3 runs 16 residues. V shed 4 bases, J shed 0 bases, and the junction held 7 bases outside the gene matches. Germline CDR1 and CDR2: MNHNY and SVGAGI (reference sequence). The CDR3 DNA follows: TGTGCCAGCAGTTCCCGGGACAGGCTATTGAACACTGAAGCTTTCTTT. Protein: CASSSRDRLLNTEAFF.

The CDR3 region has the DNA TGTGCCAGCAGCTCCCTAGAGGCTTCGACGAACACTGAAGCTTTCTTT. It is translated as CASSSLEASTNTEAFF. The chain has TRBV7-8 and TRBJ1-1; D not certain. Germline V gives CDR1 SGHVS, CDR2 FQNEAQ. Trimming removed 4 bases at V and 1 base at J, with 16 bases between. CDR3 length: 16 residues.

This rearrangement joins TRBV7-9 to TRBJ2-3, with 7 bases identical to TRBD1. The CDR3 runs 14 residues. With 4 bases clipped from V and 6 bases from J, the junction kept 7 bases outside the gene matches. The germline V gene encodes CDR1 SEHNR and CDR2 FQNEAQ (reference sequence). Here the CDR3 DNA reads TGTGCCAGCAGCTCGAGAACAGGGGCTGATACGCAGTATTTT. It specifies CASSSRTGADTQYF.

The chain recombines TRBV7-2 with TRBJ2-7, with a possible D match to TRBD2 (5 bases). Trimming stripped 1 base from V and 5 bases from J, with 12 bases between. From germline, CDR1 is SGHTA and CDR2 FQGNSA. The CDR3 covers 14 residues. CDR3 amino acids: CASSLVWRSDEQYF. In nucleotides, the CDR3 is TGTGCCAGCAGCTTAGTGTGGAGGTCGGACGAGCAGTACTTC.

The chain has TRBV19 and TRBJ1-4; TRBD1 agrees at 7 bases. V trimming: 7 bases; J trimming: 0 bases; junction bases outside the gene matches: 8. Per the germline V gene, CDR1 is LNHDA and CDR2 is SQIVND (reference sequence). The CDR3 totals 16 residues. Here the CDR3 reads CASTSRGTATNEKLFF. As DNA, the CDR3 is TGTGCCAGTACTTCCCGAGGGACAGCAACTAATGAAAAACTGTTTTTT. The variable domain in full, with the rest retrieved from reference TRBV19 and TRBJ1-4, is DGGITQSPKYLFRKEGQNVTLSCEQNLNHDAMYWYRQDPGQGLRLIYYSQIVNDFQKGDIAEGYSVSREKKESFPLTVTSAQKNPTAFYLCASTSRGTATNEKLFFGSGTQLSVL.

The chain carries TRBV7-2 and TRBJ2-7, with 8 bases fitting TRBD1. The V and J ends lost 5 bases and 6 bases, in that order; junction bases with no gene match: 12. CDR1 and CDR2 from the germline V gene are SGHTA and FQGNSA. The CDR3 spans 15 residues. In nucleotides, the CDR3 is TGTGCCAGCAGCCCCTCCGGACAGGGCCGCCGCGAGCAGTACTTC. It translates to CASSPSGQGRREQYF.

The CDR3 region has the DNA TGTGCCAGCAGTGAAGCACCTGGAGCTAGAGATACGCAGTATTTT. The encoded protein is CASSEAPGARDTQYF. The rearrangement joins TRBV6-1 to TRBJ2-3; no reliable D call. Germline V gives CDR1 MNHNS, CDR2 SASEGT. V was cut by 0 bases and J by 5 bases, with 12 bases left in between. CDR3 size: 15 residues.

This sequence joins TRBV18 and TRBJ2-3; possibly TRBD1 or TRBD2 for D (5 bases each). The CDR3 spans 14 residues. Deletions cut 6 bases from V and 2 bases from J, with 12 bases between. CDR1 is KGHSH and CDR2 is LQKENI in the germline V gene. This CDR3 reads CASSPGRTTDTQYF. In nucleotides, the CDR3 is TGTGCCAGCTCGCCGGGACGGACCACAGATACGCAGTATTTT. Looking up the rest from reference TRBV18 and TRBJ2-3 gives the full variable domain: NAGVMQNPRHLVRRRGQEARLRCSPMKGHSHVYWYRQLPEEGLKFMVYLQKENIIDESGMPKERFSAEFPKEGPSILRIQQVVRGDSAAYFCASSPGRTTDTQYFGPGTRLTVL.

The rearrangement uses TRBV19 and TRBJ2-3; the D gene is possibly TRBD1 (6 bases). This CDR3 contains 16 residues. The V and J ends lost 7 bases and 4 bases respectively, with 21 bases between them. CDR1 LNHDA and CDR2 SQIVND come from the germline V gene (reference sequence). CDR3 DNA: TGTGCCAGTACCGACGGTGGGGCCCAGGGGCCAGATACGCAGTATTTT. This sequence encodes CASTDGGAQGPDTQYF. Combining the CDR3 with reference TRBV19 and TRBJ2-3 gives the whole variable domain DGGITQSPKYLFRKEGQNVTLSCEQNLNHDAMYWYRQDPGQGLRLIYYSQIVNDFQKGDIAEGYSVSREKKESFPLTVTSAQKNPTAFYLCASTDGGAQGPDTQYFGPGTRLTVL.

V and J are TRBV9 and TRBJ2-2; 7 bases are a match to TRBD2. The CDR3 sequence is 14 residues long. The ends lost 3 bases at V and 6 bases at J; junction bases unmatched: 5. CDR1 is SGDLS and CDR2 is YYNGEE in the germline V gene. The CDR3 coding sequence is TGTGCCAGCAGCGCATCCGCGGGGGCCGGGGAGCTGTTTTTT. Its protein product is CASSASAGAGELFF.

This chain joins TRBV5-4 and TRBJ1-3, with D perhaps matching TRBD1 (6 bases). Trimming took off 3 bases at V and 11 bases at J, with 21 bases between the two ends. This CDR3 spans 15 amino acids. Looked up from germline, CDR1 is SGHNT and CDR2 is YYREEE (reference sequence). The CDR3 bases are TGTGCCAGCAGCTGGGGCCGGGACATTGGAGGCGCCATATATTTT. Translated, it gives CASSWGRDIGGAIYF.

In this sample, this clone turned up a few times. The CDR3 loop is CAWSTRPGEAFF. CDR3 coding DNA: TGTGCCTGGAGTACCCGGCCTGGGGAAGCTTTCTTT. The chain carries TRBV30 and TRBJ1-1; D not resolved. This CDR3 region has 12 residues. The V and J ends lost 2 bases and 8 bases respectively, with 12 bases between them. The germline gives CDR1 GTSNPN, CDR2 SVGIG (reference sequence).

The chain couples TRBV19 to TRBJ2-3, with 13 bases that match TRBD2. Per germline, CDR1 LNHDA and CDR2 SQIVND (reference sequence). There are 16 residues in the CDR3. Trimming removed 1 base from V and 5 bases from J; junction bases left unmatched: 3. Here the CDR3 DNA reads TGTGCCAGTAGTATAGGGGGACTAGCGGGGAAAGATACGCAGTATTTT. This encodes CASSIGGLAGKDTQYF.

The V gene is TRBV7-6, the J gene TRBJ1-5; possibly TRBD1 for D (6 bases). CDR1 and CDR2 (germline): SGHVS, FNYEAQ. V shed 1 base and J shed 2 bases, with 6 bases lying between them. The CDR3 length is 14 residues. The CDR3 sequence is CASSLGQGNQPQHF. The CDR3 bases are TGTGCCAGCAGCTTAGGACAGGGCAATCAGCCCCAGCATTTT.

CDR3 region: CATNGGSGHYNEQFF. In nucleotides, the CDR3 is TGTGCCACCAACGGAGGAAGCGGCCACTACAATGAGCAGTTCTTC. The chain recombines TRBV2 with TRBJ2-1; maybe TRBD2 (5 bases). From germline, CDR1 is SNHLY and CDR2 FYNNEI. The CDR3 spans 15 residues. V gave up 10 bases and J gave up 3 bases, with 19 bases separating them.

This sequence joins TRBV19 and TRBJ1-5, with 7 bases matching TRBD1. The germline CDR1 and CDR2 sequences are LNHDA and SQIVND (reference sequence). The J segment lost 4 bases and the V segment lost 5 bases, leaving 5 bases of the junction unmatched. The CDR3 contains 14 residues. CDR3 bases: TGTGCCAGTAGTCCAGACAGGGATAATCAGCCCCAGCATTTT. It encodes CASSPDRDNQPQHF.

The chain couples TRBV5-5 to TRBJ2-7; 10 positions match TRBD1. V shed 6 bases, J shed 5 bases, and the junction held 8 bases outside the gene matches. The CDR3 is 14 amino acids. CDR1 and CDR2 from the germline V gene are SGHKS and YYEKEE (reference sequence). The CDR3 here is CASNQGTGAHEQYF. The DNA for the CDR3 is TGTGCCAGCAACCAGGGGACAGGGGCCCACGAGCAGTACTTC.